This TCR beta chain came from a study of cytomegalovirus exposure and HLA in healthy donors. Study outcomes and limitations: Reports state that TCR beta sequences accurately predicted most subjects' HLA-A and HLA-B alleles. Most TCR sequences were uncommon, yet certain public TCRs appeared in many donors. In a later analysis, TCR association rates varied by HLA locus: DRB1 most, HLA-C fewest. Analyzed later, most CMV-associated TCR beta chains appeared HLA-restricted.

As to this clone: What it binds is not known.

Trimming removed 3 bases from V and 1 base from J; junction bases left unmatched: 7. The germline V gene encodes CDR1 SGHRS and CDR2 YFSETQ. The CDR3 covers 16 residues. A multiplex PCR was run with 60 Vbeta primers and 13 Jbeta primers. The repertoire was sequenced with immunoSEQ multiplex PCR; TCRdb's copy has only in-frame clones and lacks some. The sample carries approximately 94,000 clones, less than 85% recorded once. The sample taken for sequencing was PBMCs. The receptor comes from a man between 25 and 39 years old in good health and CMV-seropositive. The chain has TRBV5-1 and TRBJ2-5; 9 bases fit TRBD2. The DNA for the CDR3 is TGCGCCAGCAGCTGGGACATAGCGGGAGTCCAAGAGACCCAGTACTTC. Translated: CASSWDIAGVQETQYF.